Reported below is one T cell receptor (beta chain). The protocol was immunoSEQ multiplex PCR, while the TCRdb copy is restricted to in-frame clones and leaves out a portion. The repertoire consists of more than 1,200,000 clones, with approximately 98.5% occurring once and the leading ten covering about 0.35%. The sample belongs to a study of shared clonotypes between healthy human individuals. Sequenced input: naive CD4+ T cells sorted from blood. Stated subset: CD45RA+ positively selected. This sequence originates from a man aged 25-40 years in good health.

This CDR3 is CASSPGLAGAGELFF. In nucleotides, the CDR3 is TGTGCCAGCAGCCCCGGACTAGCGGGGGCCGGGGAGCTGTTTTTT. V and J are TRBV14 and TRBJ2-2; 13 nucleotides match TRBD2. This CDR3 has 15 amino acids. Germline values: CDR1 SGHDN, CDR2 FVKESK. The trim removed 4 bases at V and 6 bases at J, leaving 2 bases unmatched.